Below are 10 T cell receptor beta chains sequenced from a single sample in a study of naive and memory T cell subsets. Two oligonucleotides, mixed equimolar, formed the beta constant-region primer covering TRBC1 and TRBC2. TCRdb processed the UMI-ligation and nested PCR reads anew with MiXCR; each CDR3 protein has one entry. The profile covers 120,000 to 150,000 distinct CDR3 sequences, with about 17% appearing a single time and roughly 0.14% taken by the ten largest. Sequenced: naive CD4+ T cells from blood. The source of these receptors is a human donor in good health.

The chain uses TRBV6-2 or TRBV6-3 and TRBJ2-1, with 7 bases fitting TRBD2. This CDR3 has 15 residues. The V gene's germline CDR1 is MNHEY and CDR2 SVGEGT. Germline trimming cut 0 bases from V and 5 bases from J; bases unmatched to any gene: 4. For the CDR3, the DNA is TGTGCCAGCAGTTACTCTGGGCTAGCGGACAATGAGCAGTTCTTC. This codes for CASSYSGLADNEQFF.

The chain recombines TRBV5-1 with TRBJ2-7; D is perhaps TRBD1 (6 bases). Germline CDR1 and CDR2: SGHRS and YFSETQ. This CDR3 region has 14 residues. Deletions cut 0 bases from V and 2 bases from J, with 9 bases between. CDR3 residues: CASSLEGQTYEQYF. The CDR3 bases are TGCGCCAGCAGCTTGGAGGGACAAACCTACGAGCAGTACTTC.

This chain links TRBV10-3 with TRBJ2-3, with D possibly matching TRBD1 (5 bases). Germline loops: CDR1 ENHRY, CDR2 SYGVKD. V lost 0 bases, J lost 2 bases, and 9 bases lay in between. The CDR3 contains 15 residues. The CDR3 DNA reads TGTGCCATCAGTGAGTCGCATGGGGCCACAGATACGCAGTATTTT. Translating it yields CAISESHGATDTQYF.

This clonotype was counted only a few times. This chain links TRBV6-5 with TRBJ1-4; D gene unclear. Deletions cut 5 bases from V and 10 bases from J, with 17 bases between. Germline CDR1 and CDR2: MNHEY and SVGAGI. The CDR3 consists of 14 residues. CDR3 in amino acids: CASSQHGEGRKLFF. CDR3 nucleotide sequence: TGTGCCAGCAGTCAACATGGGGAAGGCAGAAAACTGTTTTTT.

This clonotype has only a few counts. The genes are TRBV27 and TRBJ1-1; 8 bases fit TRBD1. CDR3 length: 13 amino acids. Trimming at V came to 3 bases and at J to 6 bases, leaving 3 bases not matched to a gene. Germline values: CDR1 MNHEY, CDR2 SMNVEV (reference sequence). For the CDR3, the DNA is TGTGCCAGCAGTTTCCACAGGGGGTCTGAAGCTTTCTTT. Protein: CASSFHRGSEAFF.

The table lists this clonotype with a few counts. This rearrangement joins TRBV12-3 or TRBV12-4 to TRBJ2-7; no firm D call. The CDR3 totals 12 residues. Trimming shortened V by 4 bases and J by 0 bases, and 4 bases separated the two germline ends. CDR3 sequence: CASSYSSYEQYF. The CDR3, as DNA: TGTGCCAGCAGTTACAGCTCCTACGAGCAGTACTTC.

V is TRBV9 and J is TRBJ2-3; 10 bases match TRBD2. Trimming took 2 bases from V and 4 from J; bases not matched to a gene: 4. The CDR3 is made up of 15 amino acids. CDR1 SGDLS and CDR2 YYNGEE come from the germline V gene. Written as DNA, the CDR3 is TGTGCCAGCAGCGTGAGAGCGGGGGGGGCAGATACGCAGTATTTT. It translates to CASSVRAGGADTQYF.

A few counts support this clonotype. This chain uses TRBV14 with TRBJ2-1, with D possibly matching TRBD1 (6 bases). CDR3 length: 14 amino acids. Trimming removed 2 bases at V and 10 bases at J, with 15 bases between. Germline V gene data show CDR1 as SGHDN and CDR2 as FVKESK. Written as DNA, the CDR3 is TGTGCCAGCAGCCAACATCTCGGAGACAGGGAGCAGTTCTTC. It translates to CASSQHLGDREQFF.

The chain combines TRBV27 with TRBJ2-7; TRBD1 might be the D (5 bases). CDR1 and CDR2 (germline): MNHEY, SMNVEV (reference sequence). This CDR3 region has 13 residues. Trimming shortened V by 3 bases and J by 6 bases, and 12 bases separated the two germline ends. In nucleotides, the CDR3 is TGTGCCAGCAGTTTTTTGAAGGGGATCGAGCAGTACTTC. Translation gives CASSFLKGIEQYF.

The rearrangement uses TRBV12-3 or TRBV12-4 and TRBJ2-4; D is tentatively TRBD1 or TRBD2 (5 bases each). The CDR3 length is 14 residues. V dropped 6 bases and J dropped 6 bases, with 15 bases sitting between them. CDR3 loop: CASRRDDVGNIQYF. The DNA of the CDR3 is TGTGCCAGCAGACGGGACGATGTGGGAAACATTCAGTACTTC.